The TCR beta chain described here comes from a study of blood T cell repertoires in COVID-19. The wider study: COVID-19 samples, acute and convalescent, were from the United States, Italy and Spain. PBMCs, B-cell-depleted T cells, or T cells were the source of the cDNA or gDNA that made up the material.

In the source study's methods: By means of reference gene primer amplification, nucleated cell counts were estimated. The protocol was immunoSEQ multiplex PCR, while the TCRdb copy is restricted to in-frame clones and leaves out a portion. The V and J calls and clone size were taken over from that table, and D and trimming were inferred from the DNA. The sample shows roughly 130,000 clones, less than 85% of them seen only once. The sequenced sample consisted of peripheral blood. This TCR came from a woman aged 55 to 70 with acute or convalescent COVID-19.

CDR3 loop: CASSPRGQGRGYTF. The CDR3 DNA is TGTGCCAGCAGCCCCCGTGGGCAGGGTAGGGGCTACACCTTC. The rearrangement uses TRBV7-2 and TRBJ1-2, with TRBD1 as a possible D gene (5 bases). V was shortened by 5 bases and J by 8 bases, with 18 bases between the two germline ends. The CDR3 has 14 residues. Per germline, CDR1 SGHTA and CDR2 FQGNSA. Using reference TRBV7-2 and TRBJ1-2 for the parts outside the CDR3, the full variable domain is GAGVSQSPSNKVTEKGKDVELRCDPISGHTALYWYRQSLGQGLEFLIYFQGNSAPDKSGLPSDRFSAERTGGSVSTLTIQRTQQEDSAVYLCASSPRGQGRGYTFGSGTRLTVV.